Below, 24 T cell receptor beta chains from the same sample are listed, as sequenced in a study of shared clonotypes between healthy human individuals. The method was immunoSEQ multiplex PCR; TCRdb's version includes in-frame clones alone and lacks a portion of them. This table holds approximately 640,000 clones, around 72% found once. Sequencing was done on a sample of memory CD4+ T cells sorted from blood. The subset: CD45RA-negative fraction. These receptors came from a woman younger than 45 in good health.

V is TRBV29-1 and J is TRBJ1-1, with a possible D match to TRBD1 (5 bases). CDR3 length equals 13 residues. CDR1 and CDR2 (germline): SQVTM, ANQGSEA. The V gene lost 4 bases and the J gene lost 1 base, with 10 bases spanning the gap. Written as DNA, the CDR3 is TGCAGCGTTGTGGATCAGGGGAACACTGAAGCTTTCTTT. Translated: CSVVDQGNTEAFF.

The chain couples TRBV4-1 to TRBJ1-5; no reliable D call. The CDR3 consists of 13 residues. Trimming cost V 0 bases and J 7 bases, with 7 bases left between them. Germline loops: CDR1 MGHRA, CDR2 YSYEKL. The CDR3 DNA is TGCGCCAGCAGCCAAGAAGGGTACCAGCCCCAGCATTTT. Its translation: CASSQEGYQPQHF.

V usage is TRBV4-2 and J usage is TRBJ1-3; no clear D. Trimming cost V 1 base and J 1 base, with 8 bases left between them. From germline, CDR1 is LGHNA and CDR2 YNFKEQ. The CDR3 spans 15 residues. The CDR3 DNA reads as TGTGCCAGCAGCCAAGCCTCCGCTTCTGGAAACACCATATATTTT. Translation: CASSQASASGNTIYF.

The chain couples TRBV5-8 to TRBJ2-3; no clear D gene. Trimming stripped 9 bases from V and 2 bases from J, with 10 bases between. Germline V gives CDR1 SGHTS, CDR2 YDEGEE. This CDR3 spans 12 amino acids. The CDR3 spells CATSPYTDTQYF. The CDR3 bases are TGTGCCACCTCCCCCTACACAGATACGCAGTATTTT.

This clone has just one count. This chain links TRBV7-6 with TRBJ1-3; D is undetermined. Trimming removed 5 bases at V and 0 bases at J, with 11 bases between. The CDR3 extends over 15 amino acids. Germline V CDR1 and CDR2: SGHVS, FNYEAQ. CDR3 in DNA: TGTGCCAGCAGCCCGGGATGGAGCTCTGGAAACACCATATATTTT. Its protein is CASSPGWSSGNTIYF.

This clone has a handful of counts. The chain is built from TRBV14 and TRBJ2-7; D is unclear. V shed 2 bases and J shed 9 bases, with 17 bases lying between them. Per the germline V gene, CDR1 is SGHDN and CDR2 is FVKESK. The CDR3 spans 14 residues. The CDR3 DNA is TGTGCCAGCAGCCAACAATACAATGCCCCTCGGCAGTACTTC. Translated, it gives CASSQQYNAPRQYF.

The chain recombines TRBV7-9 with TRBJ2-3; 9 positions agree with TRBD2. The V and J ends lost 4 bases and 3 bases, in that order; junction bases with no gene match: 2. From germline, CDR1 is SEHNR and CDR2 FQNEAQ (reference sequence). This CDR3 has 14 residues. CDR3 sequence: CASSSGLATDTQYF. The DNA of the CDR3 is TGTGCCAGCAGCTCCGGACTAGCGACAGATACGCAGTATTTT.

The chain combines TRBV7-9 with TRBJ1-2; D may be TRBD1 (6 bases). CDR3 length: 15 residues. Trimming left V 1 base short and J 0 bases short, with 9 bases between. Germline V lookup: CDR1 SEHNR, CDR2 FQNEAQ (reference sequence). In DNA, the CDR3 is TGTGCCAGCAGCTTAGAAGGGGGAGCTAACTATGGCTACACCTTC. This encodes CASSLEGGANYGYTF.

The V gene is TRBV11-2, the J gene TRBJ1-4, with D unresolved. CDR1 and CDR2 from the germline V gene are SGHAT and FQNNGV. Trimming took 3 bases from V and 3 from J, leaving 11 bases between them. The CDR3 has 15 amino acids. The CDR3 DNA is TGTGCCAGCAGCTTCGGGGTCGGAGCTAATGAAAAACTGTTTTTT. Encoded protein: CASSFGVGANEKLFF. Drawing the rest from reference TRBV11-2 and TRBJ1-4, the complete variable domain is EAGVAQSPRYKIIEKRQSVAFWCNPISGHATLYWYQQILGQGPKLLIQFQNNGVVDDSQLPKDRFSAERLKGVDSTLKIQPAKLEDSAVYLCASSFGVGANEKLFFGSGTQLSVL.

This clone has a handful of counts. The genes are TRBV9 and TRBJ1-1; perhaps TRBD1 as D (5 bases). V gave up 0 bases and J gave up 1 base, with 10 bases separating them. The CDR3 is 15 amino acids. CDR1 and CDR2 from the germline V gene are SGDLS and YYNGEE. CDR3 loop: CASSVDRTRNTEAFF. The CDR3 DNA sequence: TGTGCCAGCAGCGTAGATAGGACACGGAACACTGAAGCTTTCTTT.

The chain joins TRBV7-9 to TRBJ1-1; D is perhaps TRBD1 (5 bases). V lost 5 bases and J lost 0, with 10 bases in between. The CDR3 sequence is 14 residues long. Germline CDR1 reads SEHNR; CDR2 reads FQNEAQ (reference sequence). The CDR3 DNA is TGTGCCAGCAGCCCCGACAGTTTGAACACTGAAGCTTTCTTT. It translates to CASSPDSLNTEAFF.

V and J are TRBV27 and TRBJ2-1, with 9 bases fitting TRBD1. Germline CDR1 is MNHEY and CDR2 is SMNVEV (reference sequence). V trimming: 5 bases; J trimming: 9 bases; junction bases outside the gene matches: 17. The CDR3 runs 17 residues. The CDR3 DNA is TGTGCCAGCAGTATCAGGCGTCCGGGACAGGGACCAGGTGAGCAGTTCTTC. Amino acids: CASSIRRPGQGPGEQFF.

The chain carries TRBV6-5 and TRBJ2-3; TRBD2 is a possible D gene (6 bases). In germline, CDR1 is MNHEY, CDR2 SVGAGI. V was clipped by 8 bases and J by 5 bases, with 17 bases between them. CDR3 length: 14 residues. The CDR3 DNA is TGTGCCAGCTACCAAGGAGGGGCAAAAGATACGCAGTATTTT. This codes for CASYQGGAKDTQYF.

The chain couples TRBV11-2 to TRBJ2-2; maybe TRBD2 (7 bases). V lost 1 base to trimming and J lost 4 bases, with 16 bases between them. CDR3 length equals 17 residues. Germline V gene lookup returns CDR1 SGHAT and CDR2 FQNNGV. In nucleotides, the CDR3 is TGTGCCAGCAGCTTAGGAGGCGCCGGGGGGCCCACCGGGGAGCTGTTTTTT. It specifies CASSLGGAGGPTGELFF.

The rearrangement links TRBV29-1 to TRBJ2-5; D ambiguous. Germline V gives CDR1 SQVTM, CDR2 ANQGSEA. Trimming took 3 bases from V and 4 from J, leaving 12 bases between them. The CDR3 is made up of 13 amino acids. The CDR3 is CSVDRTRRETQYF. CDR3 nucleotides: TGCAGCGTTGACAGGACCCGCCGAGAGACCCAGTACTTC. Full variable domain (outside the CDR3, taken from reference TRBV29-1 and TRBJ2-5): SAVISQKPSRDICQRGTSLTIQCQVDSQVTMMFWYRQQPGQSLTLIATANQGSEATYESGFVIDKFPISRPNLTFSTLTVSNMSPEDSSIYLCSVDRTRRETQYFGPGTRLLVL.

The DNA for the CDR3 is TGTGCCAGTAGTATACTCCCAGCCGCGACAGGGAAGAACACTGAAGCTTTCTTT. Its translation is CASSILPAATGKNTEAFF. The chain employs TRBV19 and TRBJ1-1; 7 positions match TRBD1. The ends lost 2 bases at V and 1 base at J; junction bases unmatched: 13. The CDR3 totals 18 residues. Germline V lookup: CDR1 LNHDA, CDR2 SQIVND (reference sequence).

The CDR3 is CASRRTGPGANVLTF. The DNA for the CDR3 is TGTGCCAGCAGGCGGACAGGGCCTGGGGCCAACGTCCTGACTTTC. This sequence joins TRBV6-5 and TRBJ2-6, with 8 bases lining up with TRBD1. The CDR3 length is 15 residues. J lost 2 bases, V lost 6 bases, and 3 bases had no gene match. Per the germline V gene, CDR1 is MNHEY and CDR2 is SVGAGI.

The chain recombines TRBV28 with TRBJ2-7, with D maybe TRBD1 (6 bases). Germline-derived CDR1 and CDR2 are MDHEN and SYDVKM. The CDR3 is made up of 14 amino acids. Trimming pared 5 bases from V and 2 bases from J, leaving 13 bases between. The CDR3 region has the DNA TGTGCCAGCAGTGCGCCCGACAGGCCCTACGAGCAGTACTTC. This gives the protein CASSAPDRPYEQYF.

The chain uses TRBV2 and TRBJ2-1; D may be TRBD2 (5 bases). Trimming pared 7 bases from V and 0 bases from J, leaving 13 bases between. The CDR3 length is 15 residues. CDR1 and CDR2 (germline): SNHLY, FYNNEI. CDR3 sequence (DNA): TGTGCCAGCATTAGGGTGGGGAGCTCCTACAATGAGCAGTTCTTC. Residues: CASIRVGSSYNEQFF.

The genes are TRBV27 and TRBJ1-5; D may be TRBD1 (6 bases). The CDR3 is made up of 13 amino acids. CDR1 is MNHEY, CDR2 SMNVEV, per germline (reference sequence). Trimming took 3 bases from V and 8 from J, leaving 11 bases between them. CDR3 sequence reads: CASSFGGREPQHF. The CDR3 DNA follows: TGTGCCAGCAGTTTTGGGGGGCGGGAGCCCCAGCATTTT.

The DNA of the CDR3 is TGTGCCAGCAGAGGACAGGGCGGGGCTAACTATGGCTACACCTTC. Residues: CASRGQGGANYGYTF. This rearrangement joins TRBV6-5 to TRBJ1-2; 8 nucleotides line up with TRBD1. V shed 6 bases, J shed 0 bases, and the junction held 6 bases outside the gene matches. Germline-derived CDR1 and CDR2 are MNHEY and SVGAGI. The length of the CDR3 is 15 residues.

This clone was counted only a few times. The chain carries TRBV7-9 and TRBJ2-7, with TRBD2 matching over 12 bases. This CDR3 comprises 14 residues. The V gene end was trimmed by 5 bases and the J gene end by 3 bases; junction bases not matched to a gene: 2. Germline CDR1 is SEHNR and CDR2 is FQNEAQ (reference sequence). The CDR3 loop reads CASSMGLAGYEQYF. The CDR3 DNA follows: TGTGCCAGCAGCATGGGACTAGCGGGCTACGAGCAGTACTTC.

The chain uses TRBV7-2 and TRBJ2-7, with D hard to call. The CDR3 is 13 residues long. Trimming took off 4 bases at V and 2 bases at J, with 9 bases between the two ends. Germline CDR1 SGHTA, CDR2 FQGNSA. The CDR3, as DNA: TGTGCCAGCAGCTCACGCCGGGCCTACGAGCAGTACTTC. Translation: CASSSRRAYEQYF.

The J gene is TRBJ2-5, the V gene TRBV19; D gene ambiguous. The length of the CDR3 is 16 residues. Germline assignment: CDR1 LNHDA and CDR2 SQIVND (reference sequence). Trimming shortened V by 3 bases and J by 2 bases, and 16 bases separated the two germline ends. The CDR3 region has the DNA TGTGCCAGTAGTATTTTGGGTAGCTCGGGTCAAGAGACCCAGTACTTC. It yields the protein CASSILGSSGQETQYF.